This T cell receptor (beta chain) came from a study of T-cell reconstitution after alpha-beta-depleted transplantation in children. Unique molecular identifiers were built into the TCRbeta library. One entry per CDR3 protein results from TCRdb running MiXCR on the PCR reads. The data contain a few hundred thousand distinct CDR3 sequences, 25% to 30% of them seen just once; the ten biggest clones take up around a third. V was cut by 1 base and J by 11 bases, with 7 bases left in between. The CDR3 spans 12 residues. Germline lookup yields CDR1 SGHRS and CDR2 YFSETQ. The sample in question was PBMCs, obtained before TCRalphabeta/CD19-depleted stem cell transplant. The receptor's source is a boy under two years old with Wiskott-Aldrich syndrome, due to receive a stem cell transplant. The rearrangement joins TRBV5-1 to TRBJ1-6; D is unclear. The CDR3: CASSLKGTPLHF. The CDR3 DNA follows: TGCGCCAGCAGCTTGAAGGGAACACCCCTCCACTTT.